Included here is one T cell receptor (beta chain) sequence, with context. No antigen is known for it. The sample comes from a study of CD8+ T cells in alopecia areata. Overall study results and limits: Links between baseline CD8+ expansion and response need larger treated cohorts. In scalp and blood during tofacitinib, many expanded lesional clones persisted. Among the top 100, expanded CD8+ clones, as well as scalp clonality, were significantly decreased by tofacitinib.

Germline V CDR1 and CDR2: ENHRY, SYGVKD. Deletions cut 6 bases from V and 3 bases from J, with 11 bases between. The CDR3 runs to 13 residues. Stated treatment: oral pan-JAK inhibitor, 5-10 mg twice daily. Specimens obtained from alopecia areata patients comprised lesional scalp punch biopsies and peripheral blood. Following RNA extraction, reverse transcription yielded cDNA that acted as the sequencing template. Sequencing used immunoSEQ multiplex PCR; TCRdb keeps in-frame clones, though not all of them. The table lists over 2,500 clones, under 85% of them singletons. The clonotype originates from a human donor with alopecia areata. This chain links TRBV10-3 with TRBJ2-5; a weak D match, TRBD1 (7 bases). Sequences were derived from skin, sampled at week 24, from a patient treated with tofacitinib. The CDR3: CAIRGGTEETQYF. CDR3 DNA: TGTGCCATCAGAGGGGGGACAGAAGAGACCCAGTACTTC.